This TCR beta chain derives from a study of cytomegalovirus exposure and HLA in healthy donors. Study observations and caveats: There were reportedly fewer N-insertions in an Asian-associated ancestry cluster than the approximately 640-donor mean, in a later analysis. A later analysis found TCR association rates differed by HLA locus, highest for DRB1 and lowest for HLA-C. Some V segments, including TRBV6-2 and TRBV6-3, were excluded as indistinguishable. One cluster of highly shared sequence variants probably arose as a sequencing artifact.

PCR amplification relied on 60 Vbeta primers (plus 13 Jbeta primers). TCRdb's table, derived via immunoSEQ multiplex PCR, lists solely in-frame clones and lacks some. The sample shows 100,000 to 150,000 clones, 15% to 19% of them seen only once. As for this clone: No antigen is known for it.

CDR1 and CDR2 (germline): MDHEN, SYDVKM. This CDR3 has 12 amino acids. V lost 10 bases and J 3 bases, leaving 13 bases between the germline ends. The chain links TRBV28 to TRBJ2-7; tentative D call: TRBD1 (6 bases). The source of this sequence is a woman under 30 in good health and CMV-seronegative. Input material: PBMCs. CDR3 sequence reads: CAMSGVGYEQYF. CDR3 DNA: TGTGCCATGTCAGGGGTAGGCTACGAGCAGTACTTC.